This TCR beta chain was sequenced for a study of cytomegalovirus exposure and HLA in healthy donors. V shed 4 bases and J shed 2 bases, with 6 bases lying between them. The CDR3 has 12 residues. Germline CDR1 MDHEN, CDR2 SYDVKM. This PCR relied on a set of 60 Vbeta primers and 13 Jbeta primers. Produced via immunoSEQ multiplex PCR; TCRdb's table is partial and in-frame only. The sample has about 170,000 clones; 60% to 85% are singletons. This receptor was taken from a female donor in good health and CMV-seronegative. The sequenced sample was PBMCs. This sequence joins TRBV28 and TRBJ2-7, with D hard to call. CDR3 region: CASSSGPYEQYF. The DNA of the CDR3 is TGTGCCAGCAGTTCCGGTCCCTACGAGCAGTACTTC.